This T cell receptor (beta chain) was profiled in a study of blood T cells in healthy people across ages. Study-level findings and limits: Older age went with lower TCR beta diversity per million T cells, in a roughly linear way. Diversity was higher, and naive CD4+ cells more numerous, in long-lived donors than in aged donors. Total diversity from one million sequenced T cells was likely underestimated.

The use of a sample-barcoded 5' primer and a J-beta primer mix characterized a second PCR of roughly 6 to 12 cycles. A template-switch adaptor with 12 random nucleotides tagged each cDNA molecule. TCRdb called the 5' RACE reads again in MiXCR, with one record for every CDR3 protein. The sample has about 1.5 million distinct CDR3 sequences, around two fifths seen once. This CDR3 is built from 14 residues. Germline V lookup: CDR1 MGHRA, CDR2 YSYEKL. V was shortened by 1 base and J by 4 bases, with 8 bases between the two germline ends. A word on this clonotype: What it binds is not known.

The TCR comes from a woman aged 18-29 years in good health. The chain is built from TRBV4-1 and TRBJ1-3, with D uncertain. Material for sequencing was blood. CDR3 in amino acids: CASSQVTAGNTIYF. In nucleotides, the CDR3 is TGCGCCAGCAGCCAAGTCACGGCAGGAAACACCATATATTTT.